This T cell receptor (beta chain) appears in the sequencing data of a study of response to subunit inactivated influenza vaccine. TCRdb re-derived calls from the RT-PCR reads in MiXCR, one entry per CDR3 protein. The sample holds a few hundred thousand distinct CDR3 sequences, approximately 10% seen once. Germline values: CDR1 DFQATT, CDR2 SNEGSKA (reference sequence). V was clipped by 3 bases and J by 5 bases; unmatched bases: 10. CDR3 length: 15 residues. Separately, the same data were catalogued under a study of T cells expressing NK-cell markers. From that report: Making the TCR beta cDNA relied on 5'RACE template switching with UMIs. HCMV seropositivity characterized most of the eight sequenced donors, and seronegativity one.

The sequence derives from a man aged 45 to 65 who received an inactivated influenza vaccine. This specimen consisted of PBMCs from blood, obtained on the day of vaccination. The chain uses TRBV20-1 and TRBJ2-7, with TRBD2 matching over 10 bases. CDR3 sequence (DNA): TGCAGTGCTAGGTCTAGCGGGAGTTACCGGGACGAGCAGTACTTC. Protein product: CSARSSGSYRDEQYF.